Below are 9 T cell receptor beta chains sequenced from a single sample in a study of blood T cell repertoires in COVID-19. Using immunoSEQ multiplex PCR, the repertoire was profiled, and TCRdb retains in-frame clones only, with some absent. The sample carries 310,000 or so clones, roughly nine tenths recorded once. Sequenced sample: peripheral blood. All receptors derive from a woman in her 30s with COVID-19, enrolled during active disease.

CDR3 region: CASSLPRNYEQYF. CDR3 coding DNA: TGTGCCAGCAGCTTACCCAGGAACTACGAGCAGTACTTC. The chain links TRBV5-4 to TRBJ2-7; D gene uncertain. Trimming cost V 2 bases and J 3 bases, with 9 bases left between them. The CDR3 totals 13 residues. The germline CDR1 and CDR2 sequences are SGHNT and YYREEE (reference sequence).

The V and J genes are TRBV6-5 and TRBJ2-2; no firm D call. Germline V gene sequence: CDR1 MNHEY, CDR2 SVGAGI. Trimming removed 6 bases from V and 4 bases from J, with 9 bases in between. There are 13 residues in the CDR3. CDR3 DNA sequence: TGTGCCAGCAGAGATTACACCACCGGGGAGCTGTTTTTT. It is translated as CASRDYTTGELFF.

The chain has TRBV6-4 and TRBJ2-3; weak D call: TRBD2 (5 bases). The CDR3 runs to 14 residues. The ends were cut back, 6 bases at V and 4 bases at J, with 14 bases in the middle. The germline CDR1 and CDR2 sequences are MRHNA and SNTAGT. The CDR3 DNA sequence: TGTGCCAGCAGCCCCTCTGCCGGGGCAGATACGCAGTATTTT. This translates into CASSPSAGADTQYF.

V gene TRBV30 combines with J gene TRBJ2-5; D unresolved. Trimming cost V 5 bases and J 5 bases, with 15 bases left between them. This CDR3 has 13 amino acids. CDR1 is GTSNPN and CDR2 is SVGIG in the germline V gene (reference sequence). CDR3 region: CAWSGSRRETQYF. The DNA for the CDR3 is TGTGCCTGGTCGGGTTCGCGAAGGGAGACCCAGTACTTC.

This sequence joins TRBV4-1 and TRBJ2-3; D possibly corresponds to TRBD1 (5 bases). The CDR3 runs 13 residues. V dropped 8 bases and J dropped 1 base, with 10 bases sitting between them. Germline V gives CDR1 MGHRA, CDR2 YSYEKL. CDR3 DNA sequence: TGCGCCAGCGGGGCGCTAGGCACAGATACGCAGTATTTT. The encoded protein is CASGALGTDTQYF.

In this sample, this clone turned up once. V is TRBV6-1 and J is TRBJ1-2; TRBD1 matches at 7 bases. In germline, CDR1 is MNHNS, CDR2 SASEGT. CDR3 length: 14 residues. With 1 base clipped from V and 4 bases from J, the junction kept 3 bases outside the gene matches. DNA of the CDR3: TGTGCCAGCAGTGAAGGGGCAGGGGGCTATGGCTACACCTTC. Encoded protein: CASSEGAGGYGYTF.

The chain joins TRBV6-5 to TRBJ2-7; unclear D gene. V was pared by 5 bases and J by 4 bases, with 6 bases between. This CDR3 is 11 amino acids long. Germline values: CDR1 MNHEY, CDR2 SVGAGI. CDR3 nucleotides: TGTGCCAGCAGTCAGGTATACGAGCAGTACTTC. Its protein product is CASSQVYEQYF.

CDR3 sequence reads: CATSRDLTSGTYEQYF. The CDR3 coding sequence is TGTGCCACCAGCAGAGATCTCACTAGCGGAACCTACGAGCAGTACTTC. The chain joins TRBV15 to TRBJ2-7; 8 positions match TRBD2. With V trimmed by 0 bases and J by 2 bases, 6 bases remained unmatched. CDR1 and CDR2 (germline): LNHNV, YYDKDF (reference sequence). The CDR3 has 16 residues.

The chain has TRBV6-1 and TRBJ1-1, with no clear D. The ends were cut back, 7 bases at V and 0 bases at J, with 9 bases in the middle. The CDR3 is made up of 13 amino acids. Germline assignment: CDR1 MNHNS and CDR2 SASEGT. CDR3 DNA sequence: TGTGCCAGCATTGGAGGATTGAACACTGAAGCTTTCTTT. It yields the protein CASIGGLNTEAFF.